This record covers a single T cell receptor beta chain. Its antigen target is currently unknown. The junction differs from germline at one of its ends, possibly a read error. The CDR3 covers 14 residues, taking in both the cysteine and the phenylalanine. The only DNA kept is the CDR3, 42 bases in frame from the first base. The germline V gene (reference sequence) provides CDR1 SEHNR and CDR2 FQNEAQ. The record originates from a study of blood T cells in healthy people across ages (dated by TCRdb to between 2014 and 2017). Broadly, across the study: In model experiments, template switching captured about one uniquely barcoded TCR beta cDNA molecule for every two T cells. The study measured age-related changes in TCR beta repertoire diversity using deep sequencing normalized with unique cDNA molecular identifiers. Donors were grouped into four age groups: young (average roughly 15 years), middle-aged (around 39), aged (around 62) and long-lived (just over 80). To avoid experimental bias, donors of different ages were spread randomly across the sequencing lanes. For two donors (one aged 18 to 30 and one aged 80 or older), the study analyzed two additional independent replicas of 1 million unique cDNA reads from the same blood draw. Overall study outcomes, separate from this receptor: Because donor CMV infection status was unknown, age-related changes in expanded clonotypes were potentially confounded. Observed TCR beta diversity per million T cells fell roughly linearly with age, and a significant reduction was already apparent by age around 40. Total diversity estimates from one million sequenced T cells were considered lower bounds and underestimates. A strong correlation was found between observed TCR beta diversity and the percentage of naive T cells measured by flow cytometry. Since profiling was done on bulk unsorted PBMCs, naive and antigen-experienced compartments could not be conclusively compared. Compared with the aged group, the long-lived group had more naive CD4+ T cells, fewer expanded clones and increased TCR diversity, a pattern suggesting age selection.

The library was obtained by 5' RACE. Instrument on record: Illumina HiSeq 2500. A second PCR of 7 to 11 cycles was run with a J-beta primer mix and a sample-barcoded 5' primer. A template-switch 5' adaptor carrying 12 random nucleotides introduced a unique molecular identifier onto each TCR beta cDNA molecule. Each sample yielded at least 3 million CDR3-containing paired-end reads. All of the RNA was converted into first-strand cDNA using the Mint cDNA synthesis kit, with a TRBC-specific oligonucleotide serving as the primer. After uracil-DNA glycosylase treatment, a first 18-cycle PCR used universal primers M1SS and BC2_uni_R on all cDNA. Per the original workflow: For normalization, 1 million high-quality reads were randomly selected from each sample, with every read carrying a distinct molecular identifier. Reads with shared molecular identifiers were discarded instead of being binned into consensus sequences. MiTCR, with a Q25 quality threshold and the strictest error-elimination algorithm, was used for CDR3 identification, clonotype clustering and error correction. Lower-bound total TCR beta diversity was estimated with a nonparametric unseen species model using Euler transformation. TCRdb's own reprocessing of the public reads used fastp at Q25 and MiXCR and kept productive beta chains. Each record represents a unique CDR3 protein, reported with the most common genes and DNA among its rows. The V and J calls shown here were made by TCRdb, not taken from the authors' results. The sample records approximately 1.5 million distinct CDR3 sequences, roughly 32% of which are singletons. Around 11% of the sample is held by the ten biggest clonotypes.

Donors were roughly 40 systemically healthy Caucasian individuals from Russia aged roughly 6 to 90 years. Around 10 milliliters of peripheral blood were collected from each donor into EDTA-treated Vacutainer tubes. Ficoll-Paque density-gradient centrifugation was used to isolate PBMCs, with at least 7 million obtained per sample. Trizol reagent was used to extract total RNA from PBMCs, with at least 5.5 micrograms per sample. For every donor, an aliquot of PBMCs went through flow cytometry to measure the percentages of naive CD45RAhigh/CD27high T cells. Source material: blood. The TCR sequence derives from a woman in her thirties in good health. The V and J segments used are TRBV7-9 and TRBJ1-2; tentative D gene TRBD1, with 6 bases matching. Here the CDR3 is given as CASSLGAGGYDYTF. The nucleotide sequence reads TGTGCCAGCAGCTTAGGGGCCGGGGGCTATGACTACACCTTC.